Below, 27 T cell receptor beta chains from the same sample are listed, as sequenced in a study of blood T cell repertoires in COVID-19. Libraries were prepared by immunoSEQ multiplex PCR; TCRdb keeps only in-frame clonotypes and omits some of them. This table holds about 120,000 clones, over 75% found once. Sequenced material: peripheral blood. These receptors originate from a man aged 55 to 70 with acute or convalescent COVID-19.

The chain links TRBV19 to TRBJ1-2, with a possible D match to TRBD1 (6 bases). CDR3 length equals 15 residues. V was shortened by 5 bases and J by 0 bases, with 13 bases between the two germline ends. The germline CDR1 and CDR2 sequences are LNHDA and SQIVND (reference sequence). DNA of the CDR3: TGTGCCAGTAGTCTACAGGGCTCAACTAACTATGGCTACACCTTC. Its protein product is CASSLQGSTNYGYTF.

This clone was observed a few times. The chain combines TRBV28 with TRBJ2-1; 13 bases agree with TRBD2. The germline V gene has CDR1 MDHEN and CDR2 SYDVKM. Trimming took 8 bases from V and 4 from J; bases not matched to a gene: 14. The CDR3 is made up of 18 amino acids. CDR3 in amino acids: CASHPTRTSGSGYNEQFF. CDR3 nucleotides: TGTGCCAGCCACCCCACTAGGACTAGCGGGAGTGGGTACAATGAGCAGTTCTTC.

The rearrangement uses TRBV7-9 and TRBJ2-3, with 11 bases aligning to TRBD2. Germline V lookup: CDR1 SEHNR, CDR2 FQNEAQ (reference sequence). The V and J ends lost 5 bases and 9 bases, in that order; junction bases with no gene match: 16. The CDR3 runs 17 residues. CDR3 in DNA: TGTGCCAGCAGCCCACGGTTAGCGGGAGGGCCAGGCGAGACGCAGTATTTT. Protein sequence: CASSPRLAGGPGETQYF. Combining the CDR3 with reference TRBV7-9 and TRBJ2-3 gives the whole variable domain DTGVSQNPRHKITKRGQNVTFRCDPISEHNRLYWYRQTLGQGPEFLTYFQNEAQLEKSRLLSDRFSAERPKGSFSTLEIQRTEQGDSAMYLCASSPRLAGGPGETQYFGPGTRLTVL.

J is TRBJ2-5 and V is TRBV10-3; 7 nucleotides match TRBD1. Germline loops: CDR1 ENHRY, CDR2 SYGVKD. The CDR3 runs to 15 residues. V dropped 6 bases and J dropped 2; count of bases not matched to a gene: 9. The CDR3 reads CAIRAGLGQQETQYF. Here the CDR3 DNA reads TGTGCCATCAGAGCCGGTTTGGGACAGCAAGAGACCCAGTACTTC.

The V and J genes are TRBV11-3 and TRBJ2-2, with 8 bases fitting TRBD1. Germline V gives CDR1 SGHNT, CDR2 YENEEA. Germline trimming cut 3 bases from V and 4 bases from J; bases unmatched to any gene: 7. CDR3 length equals 16 residues. CDR3 region: CASSLETGDGTGELFF. For the CDR3, the DNA is TGTGCCAGCAGCTTGGAGACAGGGGATGGCACCGGGGAGCTGTTTTTT. The full variable domain, completed using reference TRBV11-3 and TRBJ2-2, is EAGVVQSPRYKIIEKKQPVAFWCNPISGHNTLYWYLQNLGQGPELLIRYENEEAVDDSQLPKDRFSAERLKGVDSTLKIQPAELGDSAVYLCASSLETGDGTGELFFGEGSRLTVL.

This sequence joins TRBV11-2 and TRBJ2-1, with TRBD2 matching over 10 bases. Germline assignment: CDR1 SGHAT and CDR2 FQNNGV. The CDR3 is 16 residues long. V lost 7 bases and J lost 6; bases outside the gene matches: 12. CDR3 amino acids: CASTASRASGSNEQFF. CDR3 nucleotide sequence: TGTGCCAGCACCGCCTCCCGGGCTAGCGGGAGCAATGAGCAGTTCTTC.

V usage is TRBV9 and J usage is TRBJ1-6; D is unresolved. Deletions cut 3 bases from V and 8 bases from J, with 6 bases between. The CDR3 has 12 residues. Germline CDR1 is SGDLS and CDR2 is YYNGEE. For the CDR3, the DNA is TGTGCCAGCAGCGGGGGAGATTCACCCCTCCACTTT. It codes for CASSGGDSPLHF.

The J gene is TRBJ2-2, the V gene TRBV10-3, with 10 bases identical to TRBD2. J lost 2 bases, V lost 4 bases, and 13 bases had no gene match. This CDR3 has 19 residues. Germline CDR1 reads ENHRY; CDR2 reads SYGVKD. CDR3 sequence: CAISVDPGLAPRNTGELFF. The CDR3, as DNA: TGTGCCATCAGTGTGGATCCGGGACTAGCGCCTCGTAACACCGGGGAGCTGTTTTTT.

This clone was observed once. This sequence joins TRBV7-2 and TRBJ2-2; TRBD2 matches at 8 bases. With 2 bases clipped from V and 4 bases from J, the junction kept 3 bases outside the gene matches. The length of the CDR3 is 15 residues. Germline V gene lookup returns CDR1 SGHTA and CDR2 FQGNSA. The CDR3 DNA sequence: TGTGCCAGCAGCTTAACGGCGGGGGGCACCGGGGAGCTGTTTTTT. This translates into CASSLTAGGTGELFF.

Here the CDR3 reads CASSRKQGAGYTF. In DNA, the CDR3 is TGCGCCAGCAGCCGGAAACAGGGGGCTGGCTACACCTTC. This chain links TRBV4-3 with TRBJ1-2, with 9 bases matching TRBD1. The germline V gene has CDR1 LGHNA and CDR2 YSLEER. After removal of 4 bases from V and 7 bases from J, the junction contained 4 bases not matched to a gene. CDR3 length equals 13 residues.

The gene calls are TRBV4-3 and TRBJ2-3; weak D call: TRBD2 (5 bases). Germline CDR1 and CDR2: LGHNA and YSLEER. The V end was cut by 0 bases, the J end by 2 bases, with 15 bases between. The CDR3 totals 17 residues. The CDR3 bases are TGCGCCAGCAGCCAAGATAGCCCAGCGGCCCTCACAGATACGCAGTATTTT. Its protein is CASSQDSPAALTDTQYF.

V and J are TRBV3-1 (or the pseudogene TRBV3-2) and TRBJ1-2; the match to TRBD1 covers 8 bases. CDR3 length equals 14 residues. Germline loops: CDR1 LGHDT, CDR2 YNNKEL (reference sequence). J gave up 4 bases and V 4 bases, and 5 bases lay outside the gene matches. CDR3 DNA: TGTGCCAGCAGCCCCGCTGGGACAGGCTATGGCTACACCTTC. Translating it yields CASSPAGTGYGYTF.

On this clone: In the same sample, other DNA sequences code for this CDR3. V is TRBV5-1 and J is TRBJ1-5, with D possibly TRBD1 on 5 matching bases. Germline CDR1 is SGHRS and CDR2 is YFSETQ. This CDR3 is built from 13 residues. V lost 2 bases to trimming and J lost 5 bases, with 8 bases between them. The CDR3 coding sequence is TGCGCCAGCAGCTTCGAAGGGGATCAGCCCCAGCATTTT. Its protein product is CASSFEGDQPQHF.

V usage is TRBV7-2 and J usage is TRBJ2-5, with 8 nucleotides matching TRBD2. Germline loops: CDR1 SGHTA, CDR2 FQGNSA. V gave up 2 bases and J gave up 5 bases; unmatched junction bases: 7. CDR3 length: 15 amino acids. CDR3 sequence reads: CASSLRGRSWETQYF. CDR3 bases: TGTGCCAGCAGCTTACGCGGGAGGTCCTGGGAGACCCAGTACTTC.

V usage is TRBV5-1 and J usage is TRBJ2-5; TRBD2 might be the D (5 bases). The CDR3 is 12 amino acids. Germline CDR1 reads SGHRS; CDR2 reads YFSETQ. Deletions cut 2 bases from V and 4 bases from J, with 6 bases between. CDR3 protein: CASSFEGETQYF. The CDR3 bases are TGCGCCAGCAGCTTCGAGGGAGAGACCCAGTACTTC.

In DNA, the CDR3 is TGTGCCACCAGTCGGGCCAGCGGGAGGGCCGGGGTGCAAGAGACCCAGTACTTC. Amino acids: CATSRASGRAGVQETQYF. This chain joins TRBV15 and TRBJ2-5; 10 nucleotides align to TRBD2. The CDR3 has 18 amino acids. J lost 2 bases, V lost 6 bases, and 15 bases had no gene match. CDR1 LNHNV and CDR2 YYDKDF come from the germline V gene (reference sequence).

The rearrangement links TRBV28 to TRBJ2-7; D is uncertain. The V end lost 5 bases, the J end lost 3 bases, and 14 bases lay between the germline ends. The CDR3 has 14 amino acids. Germline CDR1 is MDHEN and CDR2 is SYDVKM. CDR3 bases: TGTGCCAGCAGTCCTACCGCCGTGTTCTACGAGCAGTACTTC. Translation: CASSPTAVFYEQYF.

This clone was seen a handful of times. This chain links TRBV7-2 with TRBJ2-1; D gene unclear. Germline CDR1 reads SGHTA; CDR2 reads FQGNSA. V shed 2 bases and J shed 9 bases, with 8 bases lying between them. There are 12 residues in the CDR3. The CDR3 region is CASSLKIGEQFF. The CDR3 DNA is TGTGCCAGCAGCTTAAAAATCGGTGAGCAGTTCTTC.

The chain has TRBV6-1 and TRBJ1-2; 7 bases are a match to TRBD1. CDR1 and CDR2 from the germline V gene are MNHNS and SASEGT. This CDR3 contains 14 residues. The V segment lost 3 bases and the J segment 2 bases; nucleotides outside the gene matches: 3. As DNA, the CDR3 is TGTGCCAGCAGTGAGGGCAGGGGGAACTATGGCTACACCTTC. Its protein product is CASSEGRGNYGYTF.

About this clone itself: Other DNA variants within this sample encode the same CDR3. The CDR3 region is CASSLVSSGELFF. In DNA form, the CDR3 reads TGTGCCAGCAGCTTGGTTAGCTCCGGGGAGCTGTTTTTT. The rearrangement joins TRBV7-3 to TRBJ2-2; D remains ambiguous. The V end was cut by 3 bases, the J end by 6 bases, with 8 bases between. The CDR3 sequence is 13 residues long. Germline V lookup: CDR1 SGHTA, CDR2 FQGTGA.

The rearrangement joins TRBV10-1 to TRBJ2-1; D ambiguous. V lost 3 bases to trimming and J lost 9 bases, with 15 bases between them. Germline V lookup: CDR1 WNHNN, CDR2 SYGVQD (reference sequence). This CDR3 region has 14 residues. The CDR3 sequence is CASSERVRPGEQFF. DNA for the CDR3: TGCGCCAGCAGTGAACGGGTCCGTCCGGGTGAGCAGTTCTTC.

The chain uses TRBV2 and TRBJ1-5, with no clear D. Germline V gene data show CDR1 as SNHLY and CDR2 as FYNNEI. V lost 6 bases, J lost 4 bases, and 10 bases lay in between. The CDR3 loop spans 13 amino acids. The DNA of the CDR3 is TGTGCCAGCAGCCCGAGGAGGAATCAGCCCCAGCATTTT. Its protein product is CASSPRRNQPQHF.

The chain uses TRBV4-3 and TRBJ1-1; the D gene is possibly TRBD1 (5 bases). The CDR3 extends over 14 amino acids. V dropped 1 base and J dropped 6 bases, with 12 bases sitting between them. Germline loops: CDR1 LGHNA, CDR2 YSLEER. Here the CDR3 DNA reads TGCGCCAGCAGCCAAGCCAGTACAGGATCTGAAGCTTTCTTT. Its protein product is CASSQASTGSEAFF.

The rearrangement links TRBV7-9 to TRBJ2-5, with unresolved D. CDR1 SEHNR and CDR2 FQNEAQ come from the germline V gene (reference sequence). CDR3 length: 13 amino acids. V was trimmed by 1 base and J by 5 bases, leaving 8 bases between them. The CDR3 spells CASSLGAGETQYF. The CDR3 nucleotides read TGTGCCAGCAGCTTAGGAGCCGGGGAGACCCAGTACTTC.

This sequence joins TRBV28 and TRBJ1-1, with D possibly being TRBD1 (5 bases). The CDR3 extends over 13 amino acids. With 7 bases removed from V and 0 bases from J, the gap between germline ends came to 9 bases. CDR1 MDHEN and CDR2 SYDVKM come from the germline V gene. Here the CDR3 DNA reads TGTGCCAGCATGGGGCACCTGAACACTGAAGCTTTCTTT. This sequence encodes CASMGHLNTEAFF.

The V call is TRBV7-6, the J call TRBJ2-1, with 8 bases that match TRBD1. The germline V gene has CDR1 SGHVS and CDR2 FNYEAQ. The CDR3 spans 16 residues. Trimming removed 0 bases from V and 6 bases from J; junction bases left unmatched: 7. CDR3 residues: CASSLAAGGGINEQFF. CDR3 bases: TGTGCCAGCAGCTTAGCCGCAGGGGGCGGTATCAATGAGCAGTTCTTC. Full variable domain (outside the CDR3, taken from reference TRBV7-6 and TRBJ2-1): GAGVSQSPRYKVTKRGQDVALRCDPISGHVSLYWYRQALGQGPEFLTYFNYEAQQDKSGLPNDRFSAERPEGSISTLTIQRTEQRDSAMYRCASSLAAGGGINEQFFGPGTRLTVL.

V usage is TRBV7-9 and J usage is TRBJ2-1; the match to TRBD1 covers 9 bases. V was pared by 3 bases and J by 2 bases, with 2 bases of the junction left unmatched. CDR3 length: 15 amino acids. Germline-derived CDR1 and CDR2 are SEHNR and FQNEAQ (reference sequence). The CDR3 loop reads CASSLGQGPYNEQFF. In nucleotides, the CDR3 is TGTGCCAGCAGCTTGGGACAGGGTCCCTACAATGAGCAGTTCTTC.